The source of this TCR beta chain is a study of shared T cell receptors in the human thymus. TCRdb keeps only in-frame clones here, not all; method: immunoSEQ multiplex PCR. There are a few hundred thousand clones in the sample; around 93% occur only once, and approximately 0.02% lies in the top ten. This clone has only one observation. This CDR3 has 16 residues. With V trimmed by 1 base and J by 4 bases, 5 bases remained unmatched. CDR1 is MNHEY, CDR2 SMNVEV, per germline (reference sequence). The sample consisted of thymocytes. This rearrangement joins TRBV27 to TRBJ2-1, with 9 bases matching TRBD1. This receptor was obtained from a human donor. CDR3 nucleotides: TGTGCCAGCAGTTTATGGGTGACAGGGGGTTACAATGAGCAGTTCTTC. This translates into CASSLWVTGGYNEQFF.